These 31 T cell receptor beta chains were sequenced from one sample in a study of Graves' ophthalmopathy and Graves' hyperthyroidism. Amplified material comprised TCR beta CDR3 regions derived from RNA transcripts. The library came from an HTBI-primed first-round RT-PCR and a second-round multiplex PCR. Via MiXCR, TCRdb re-called the multiplex PCR reads, giving one row per CDR3 protein. The sample lists over a million distinct CDR3 sequences, about 36% occurring once. Sequencing was performed on peripheral blood or thyroid tissue (not recorded which). These receptors all come from an adult man with Graves' hyperthyroidism.

There are many counts of this clonotype. This chain joins TRBV24-1 and TRBJ2-7; 10 bases fit TRBD1. Germline V gene data show CDR1 as KGHDR and CDR2 as SFDVKD. J lost 6 bases, V lost 3 bases, and 7 bases had no gene match. The CDR3 has 15 residues. Here the CDR3 DNA reads TGTGCCACCAGTGATCGGGACAGGGGTTTTTCCGAGCAGTACTTC. This sequence encodes CATSDRDRGFSEQYF.

To note about this clonotype: This clone may be a read error of a much larger clone one base away. The chain recombines TRBV7-2 with TRBJ2-5, with a tentative D call TRBD2 (6 bases). CDR3 length equals 14 residues. Per the germline V gene, CDR1 is SGHTA and CDR2 is FQGNSA. CDR3 nucleotide sequence: TGTGGCAGCAGGCCCAACCGACTAGTAGAGACCCAGTACTTC. Residues: CGSRPNRLVETQYF.

This clonotype was detected ten times or more. The chain couples TRBV10-2 to TRBJ2-7; D call uncertain. The CDR3 sequence is 13 residues long. V shed 10 bases and J shed 4 bases, with 17 bases lying between them. Germline loops: CDR1 WSHSY, CDR2 SAAADI. CDR3 protein: CAIEDETSYEQYF. The CDR3 DNA follows: TGCGCCATAGAAGACGAGACCTCTTACGAGCAGTACTTC.

This sequence joins TRBV25-1 and TRBJ2-7; D is unclear. The V gene lost 6 bases and the J gene lost 7 bases, with 13 bases spanning the gap. This CDR3 region has 12 residues. Germline V gives CDR1 MGHDK, CDR2 SYGVNS. DNA of the CDR3: TGTGCCAGCAGGGTAGGGCCCGGGGAGCAGTACTTC. Amino acids: CASRVGPGEQYF.

This clonotype has only a few counts. This chain joins TRBV7-9 and TRBJ1-5, with D maybe TRBD1 (5 bases). V lost 4 bases and J 5 bases, leaving 15 bases between the germline ends. This CDR3 has 15 amino acids. From germline, CDR1 is SEHNR and CDR2 FQNEAQ (reference sequence). DNA for the CDR3: TGTGCCAGCAGCTCCCCGGGGCGGCCAGATCAGCCCCAGCATTTT. It is translated as CASSSPGRPDQPQHF.

The rearrangement links TRBV7-9 to TRBJ1-6, with a possible D match to TRBD1 (5 bases). The V gene's germline CDR1 is SEHNR and CDR2 FQNEAQ (reference sequence). CDR3 length equals 14 residues. Trimming took 5 bases from V and 5 from J, leaving 10 bases between them. This CDR3 is CASSQWGNNSPLHF. DNA of the CDR3: TGTGCCAGCAGCCAATGGGGCAATAATTCACCCCTCCACTTT. The whole variable domain, remainder taken from reference TRBV7-9 and TRBJ1-6, is DTGVSQNPRHKITKRGQNVTFRCDPISEHNRLYWYRQTLGQGPEFLTYFQNEAQLEKSRLLSDRFSAERPKGSFSTLEIQRTEQGDSAMYLCASSQWGNNSPLHFGNGTRLTVT.

The chain uses TRBV30 and TRBJ1-4; a weak D match, TRBD1 (5 bases). Looked up from germline, CDR1 is GTSNPN and CDR2 is SVGIG (reference sequence). Trimming removed 5 bases at V and 8 bases at J, with 18 bases between. This CDR3 contains 14 residues. Here the CDR3 reads CAWSVGRRYEKLFF. The CDR3 DNA is TGTGCCTGGTCTGTGGGACGTCGGTACGAAAAACTGTTTTTT.

The CDR3: CASSVRQGAEAFF. The CDR3, as DNA: TGTGCCAGCAGCGTACGACAGGGGGCAGAAGCTTTCTTT. The V gene is TRBV7-9, the J gene TRBJ1-1; 10 bases agree with TRBD1. V dropped 5 bases and J dropped 8; count of bases not matched to a gene: 5. CDR3 length equals 13 residues. CDR1 is SEHNR and CDR2 is FQNEAQ in the germline V gene (reference sequence).

Only a few counts were recorded for this clonotype. The chain uses TRBV12-3 or TRBV12-4 and TRBJ1-6; 7 nucleotides agree with TRBD1. The CDR3 runs to 15 residues. Trimming cost V 2 bases and J 7 bases; bases outside gene matches: 5. Written as DNA, the CDR3 is TGTGCCAGCAGTTTAATTCAGACAGGGAATTCACCCCTCCACTTT. Protein sequence: CASSLIQTGNSPLHF.

The rearrangement links TRBV7-9 to TRBJ2-5; no reliable D call. From germline, CDR1 is SEHNR and CDR2 FQNEAQ (reference sequence). The CDR3 has 12 amino acids. Trimming took 4 bases from V and 4 from J, leaving 7 bases between them. The CDR3 loop is CASSSNGETQYF. In DNA, the CDR3 is TGTGCCAGCAGCTCAAATGGAGAGACCCAGTACTTC.

This clonotype was counted between two and nine times. CDR3 DNA sequence: TGCGCCAGCAGCTTGGCCAGGCCAGAGAAAGCTTTCTTT. Protein product: CASSLARPEKAFF. The chain is built from TRBV5-1 and TRBJ1-1, with unresolved D. V shed 0 bases and J shed 9 bases, with 12 bases lying between them. The CDR3 loop spans 13 amino acids. Germline V gives CDR1 SGHRS, CDR2 YFSETQ. The full variable domain, rest sourced from reference TRBV5-1 and TRBJ1-1, is KAGVTQTPRYLIKTRGQQVTLSCSPISGHRSVSWYQQTPGQGLQFLFEYFSETQRNKGNFPGRFSGRQFSNSRSEMNVSTLELGDSALYLCASSLARPEKAFFGQGTRLTVV.

This clonotype was detected ten times or more. The chain links TRBV12-3 or TRBV12-4 to TRBJ1-1; TRBD1 might be the D (6 bases). There are 15 residues in the CDR3. Trimming took 3 bases from V and 1 from J, leaving 12 bases between them. The CDR3 protein is CASSFRSDRNTEAFF. As DNA, the CDR3 is TGTGCCAGCAGTTTCAGGTCGGACAGGAACACTGAAGCTTTCTTT.

At least ten counts were recorded for this clonotype. The J gene is TRBJ1-6, the V gene TRBV5-1; 10 positions agree with TRBD1. V dropped 7 bases and J dropped 6; count of bases not matched to a gene: 4. The CDR3 spans 14 residues. Germline loops: CDR1 SGHRS, CDR2 YFSETQ. The CDR3, as DNA: TGCGCCAGCGCCGGACAGGGGGGTAATTCACCCCTCCACTTT. This translates into CASAGQGGNSPLHF.

The chain joins TRBV7-9 to TRBJ1-2, with TRBD1 matching over 8 bases. This CDR3 region has 12 residues. V lost 5 bases, J lost 11 bases, and 7 bases stayed unmatched. Per the germline V gene, CDR1 is SEHNR and CDR2 is FQNEAQ (reference sequence). CDR3 in amino acids: CASSQRTGRYTF. For the CDR3, the DNA is TGTGCCAGCAGCCAGAGGACAGGGAGGTACACCTTC.

This clonotype was seen at least ten times. The chain uses TRBV7-8 and TRBJ1-1; D might be TRBD1 (5 bases). The CDR3 sequence is 15 residues long. Germline V gene lookup returns CDR1 SGHVS and CDR2 FQNEAQ. V was shortened by 6 bases and J by 1 base, with 15 bases between the two germline ends. As DNA, the CDR3 is TGTGCCAGCAGACCCAAACATCAGGGGAACACTGAAGCTTTCTTT. Translation gives CASRPKHQGNTEAFF.

This clonotype was found a few times. The chain joins TRBV9 to TRBJ2-7; TRBD1 matches at 10 bases. The CDR3 runs 16 residues. V gave up 0 bases and J gave up 0 bases; unmatched junction bases: 3. CDR1 is SGDLS, CDR2 YYNGEE, per germline. The CDR3 is CASSVGGTGVSYEQYF. In nucleotides, the CDR3 is TGTGCCAGCAGCGTAGGGGGGACAGGGGTCTCCTACGAGCAGTACTTC. Combining the CDR3 with reference TRBV9 and TRBJ2-7 gives the whole variable domain DSGVTQTPKHLITATGQRVTLRCSPRSGDLSVYWYQQSLDQGLQFLIQYYNGEERAKGNILERFSAQQFPDLHSELNLSSLELGDSALYFCASSVGGTGVSYEQYFGPGTRLTVT.

The genes are TRBV11-2 and TRBJ2-7; possibly TRBD2 for D (5 bases). This CDR3 is built from 13 residues. CDR1 is SGHAT and CDR2 is FQNNGV in the germline V gene. Between the trimmed V and J ends, which lost 3 bases and 3 bases, there was a span of 9 bases. This CDR3 reads CASSFTRSYEQYF. CDR3 coding DNA: TGTGCCAGCAGCTTCACTAGAAGCTACGAGCAGTACTTC.

This clonotype has only a few counts. The genes are TRBV28 and TRBJ2-7, with 7 bases identical to TRBD2. Unmatched junction bases numbered 10, after V lost 3 bases and J lost 2 bases. The CDR3 sequence is 16 residues long. CDR1 and CDR2 from the germline V gene are MDHEN and SYDVKM. CDR3 nucleotides: TGTGCCAGCAGTTTTTCGGGGCTAGCGGTTACCTACGAGCAGTACTTC. This gives the protein CASSFSGLAVTYEQYF.

This clonotype was observed a few times. The chain couples TRBV7-2 to TRBJ1-6; unclear D gene. V dropped 5 bases and J dropped 0 bases, with 11 bases sitting between them. Looked up from germline, CDR1 is SGHTA and CDR2 is FQGNSA. CDR3 length: 16 residues. The CDR3 coding sequence is TGTGCCAGCAGCAGGGAGACAACCTCCTATAATTCACCCCTCCACTTT. Amino acid sequence: CASSRETTSYNSPLHF.

Here the CDR3 reads CASSQYLLAGGLETQYF. The CDR3 region has the DNA TGTGCCAGCAGCCAGTACCTTCTCGCGGGAGGTCTGGAGACCCAGTACTTC. The J gene is TRBJ2-5, the V gene TRBV9; TRBD2 aligns across 8 bases. The CDR3 runs 17 residues. V lost 4 bases, J lost 5 bases, and 16 bases stayed unmatched. Germline CDR1 SGDLS, CDR2 YYNGEE.

In the case of this clonotype: No conserved phenylalanine or tryptophan is present at the end of the CDR3, so a read error is the likely explanation. The DNA is left out, because the CDR3 cannot be placed on it with certainty; the CDR3 is given as TCRdb lists it. The chain links TRBV7-2 to TRBJ2-2. Per the germline V gene, CDR1 is SGHTA and CDR2 is FQGNSA. Ends included, the CDR3 has 9 residues. The CDR3 loop reads CASSHRVGN.

This clonotype was recorded many times. This rearrangement joins TRBV15 to TRBJ2-7; no definite D call. Germline V gene lookup returns CDR1 LNHNV and CDR2 YYDKDF (reference sequence). The CDR3 consists of 16 residues. The V and J ends lost 4 bases and 5 bases respectively, with 21 bases between them. CDR3 DNA: TGTGCCACCAGCACCACTAAGAAGCTGACTTTCGACGAGCAGTACTTC. Its protein product is CATSTTKKLTFDEQYF. Complete variable domain (other parts from reference TRBV15 and TRBJ2-7): DAMVIQNPRYQVTQFGKPVTLSCSQTLNHNVMYWYQQKSSQAPKLLFHYYDKDFNNEADTPDNFQSRRPNTSFCFLDIRSPGLGDTAMYLCATSTTKKLTFDEQYFGPGTRLTVT.

A word on this clonotype: One end of the junction varies from germline; a read error may be responsible. The rearrangement uses TRBV7-2 and TRBJ2-2; TRBD1 agrees at 8 bases. CDR3 size: 19 residues. CDR1 SGHTA and CDR2 FQGNSA come from the germline V gene. In DNA, the CDR3 is TGCGCCAGCAGCCAAGCCACGGACAGGGCGGAGTGGGCCACCGGGGAGCTGTTTTTT. The encoded protein is CASSQATDRAEWATGELFF.

The table lists this clonotype with many counts. The chain links TRBV7-9 to TRBJ2-5, with no clear D. Trimming pared 1 base from V and 9 bases from J, leaving 12 bases between. CDR1 SEHNR and CDR2 FQNEAQ come from the germline V gene (reference sequence). The CDR3 has 13 amino acids. The CDR3 bases are TGTGCCAGCAGCTTAGACTGGCAGATGGCCCAGTACTTC. As protein: CASSLDWQMAQYF.

This clonotype was seen more than once but under ten times. The gene calls are TRBV7-9 and TRBJ1-2; weak D call: TRBD1 (5 bases). The ends were cut back, 5 bases at V and 0 bases at J, with 10 bases in the middle. CDR3 length: 14 residues. Per the germline V gene, CDR1 is SEHNR and CDR2 is FQNEAQ (reference sequence). This CDR3 is CASSVWGANYGYTF. Here the CDR3 DNA reads TGTGCCAGCAGCGTATGGGGGGCTAACTATGGCTACACCTTC.

The chain is built from TRBV30 and TRBJ2-3, with 7 positions matching TRBD2. The CDR3 is made up of 12 amino acids. The germline gives CDR1 GTSNPN, CDR2 SVGIG (reference sequence). The CDR3 sequence is CLAGDLPDTQYF. CDR3 DNA: TGTCTTGCGGGGGACTTGCCAGATACGCAGTATTTT.

This clonotype was seen many times. The gene calls are TRBV29-1 and TRBJ1-3; D is uncertain. Germline assignment: CDR1 SQVTM and CDR2 ANQGSEA. Trimming stripped 7 bases from V and 0 bases from J, with 10 bases between. The length of the CDR3 is 13 residues. Written as DNA, the CDR3 is TGCAGCGCCCTGGGTATCTCTGGAAACACCATATATTTT. Residues: CSALGISGNTIYF.

The CDR3 spells CASSPQPGTGASAEAFF. The DNA of the CDR3 is TGTGCCAGCAGTCCCCAACCCGGGACAGGGGCCTCCGCTGAAGCTTTCTTT. The rearrangement uses TRBV12-3 or TRBV12-4 and TRBJ1-1; 10 nucleotides align to TRBD1. The J segment lost 6 bases and the V segment lost 5 bases, leaving 15 bases of the junction unmatched. The CDR3 totals 17 residues.

This clonotype was seen many times. The chain couples TRBV2 to TRBJ1-3, with 9 bases that match TRBD1. Trimming at V came to 5 bases and at J to 2 bases, leaving 4 bases not matched to a gene. Germline-derived CDR1 and CDR2 are SNHLY and FYNNEI. There are 15 residues in the CDR3. CDR3 amino acids: CASSYDRGAGNTIYF. In DNA, the CDR3 is TGTGCCAGCAGTTACGACAGGGGGGCTGGAAACACCATATATTTT.

This clonotype was seen many times. CDR3 protein: CASSPEGQLFGANVLTF. As DNA, the CDR3 is TGCGCCAGCAGCCCGGAGGGACAGTTATTTGGGGCCAACGTCCTGACTTTC. The V call is TRBV5-1, the J call TRBJ2-6; a weak D match, TRBD1 (7 bases). Germline V CDR1 and CDR2: SGHRS, YFSETQ. This CDR3 has 17 residues. V shed 4 bases and J shed 3 bases, with 17 bases lying between them.

This clonotype was observed once. The chain recombines TRBV15 with TRBJ1-2; D unresolved. This CDR3 comprises 14 residues. V was pared by 4 bases and J by 0 bases, with 9 bases between. Germline loops: CDR1 LNHNV, CDR2 YYDKDF (reference sequence). The CDR3 DNA is TGTGCCACCAGCATCGGGCAAGCTAACTATGGCTACACCTTC. Protein: CATSIGQANYGYTF.